Shown below are 9 T cell receptor beta chains from a single sample sequenced in a study of T cell clones after liver transplantation. Here immunoSEQ multiplex PCR was the method, and the copy in TCRdb shows in-frame clones only, minus some. Of roughly 100,000 clones in the sample, around four fifths were seen once. The sequences come from CD4+ T cells from blood, collected around 50 months after liver transplant. The receptors here all came from a human patient who received a liver transplant. The T cells may partly be graft donor cells.

The chain carries TRBV5-4 and TRBJ2-3; D gene unclear. This CDR3 region has 12 residues. Trimming removed 3 bases from V and 5 bases from J, with 7 bases in between. In germline, CDR1 is SGHNT, CDR2 YYREEE (reference sequence). The CDR3 loop reads CASSSTGDTQYF. Written as DNA, the CDR3 is TGTGCCAGCAGCTCCACGGGAGATACGCAGTATTTT.

This CDR3 is CASSGSGANVLTF. The CDR3 DNA is TGCGCCAGCAGTGGCTCTGGGGCCAACGTCCTGACTTTC. The chain recombines TRBV10-2 with TRBJ2-6; the D is unclear. Germline V gene lookup returns CDR1 WSHSY and CDR2 SAAADI. CDR3 length: 13 residues. Trimming removed 4 bases from V and 0 bases from J, with 1 base in between.

This chain connects TRBV6-9 to TRBJ1-4; TRBD1 might be the D (5 bases). Germline V gene data show CDR1 as MNHGY and CDR2 as SVAAGI. V gave up 4 bases and J gave up 8 bases, with 11 bases separating them. CDR3 length: 13 amino acids. The CDR3, as DNA: TGTGCCAGCAGTTCCGGGGGTGACGAAAAACTGTTTTTT. Protein sequence: CASSSGGDEKLFF.

This clone is a singleton in its sample. V and J are TRBV10-1 and TRBJ1-2, with D possibly being TRBD1 (6 bases). V shed 7 bases and J shed 3 bases, with 18 bases lying between them. Germline V gene sequence: CDR1 WNHNN, CDR2 SYGVQD (reference sequence). CDR3 length equals 15 residues. CDR3 DNA: TGCGCCAGCATCAAACCTGGGTACAGGGACTATGGCTACACCTTC. It translates to CASIKPGYRDYGYTF.

In DNA, the CDR3 is TGTGCCAGCAGCTGGGGGGGTAAAGCTAACTATGGCTACACCTTC. Protein product: CASSWGGKANYGYTF. The chain employs TRBV6-6 and TRBJ1-2, with D perhaps matching TRBD1 (5 bases). Trimming removed 6 bases at V and 0 bases at J, with 14 bases between. The CDR3 sequence is 15 residues long. CDR1 is MNHNY and CDR2 is SVGAGI in the germline V gene (reference sequence).

The chain couples TRBV29-1 to TRBJ2-7; weak D call: TRBD2 (6 bases). V was shortened by 6 bases and J by 0 bases, with 12 bases between the two germline ends. Germline V gene sequence: CDR1 SQVTM, CDR2 ANQGSEA. The CDR3 has 13 residues. CDR3 in DNA: TGCAGCGTCTCCGGGGGTAGCTCCTACGAGCAGTACTTC. It yields the protein CSVSGGSSYEQYF.

The V and J genes are TRBV7-9 and TRBJ2-5, with D perhaps TRBD2 (5 bases). The CDR3 extends over 15 amino acids. V was pared by 0 bases and J by 2 bases, with 10 bases between. Germline V gene data show CDR1 as SEHNR and CDR2 as FQNEAQ (reference sequence). CDR3 sequence (DNA): TGTGCCAGCAGCTTAGCCCTGGACTTTCAAGAGACCCAGTACTTC. Translated, it gives CASSLALDFQETQYF.

CDR3 region: CASSSVLLDGNTEAFF. The CDR3, as DNA: TGTGCCAGCAGCTCAGTTCTCCTCGACGGCAACACTGAAGCTTTCTTT. The gene calls are TRBV7-2 and TRBJ1-1; D remains unclear. Trimming cost V 4 bases and J 2 bases, with 17 bases left between them. The CDR3 is made up of 16 amino acids. CDR1 and CDR2 (germline): SGHTA, FQGNSA.

This rearrangement joins TRBV2 to TRBJ1-2; D unresolved. Germline CDR1 and CDR2: SNHLY and FYNNEI. Between the trimmed V and J ends, which lost 8 bases and 4 bases, there was a span of 5 bases. The CDR3 is 10 amino acids. CDR3 in DNA: TGTGCCAGCCGGACCTATGGCTACACCTTC. Translating gives CASRTYGYTF.